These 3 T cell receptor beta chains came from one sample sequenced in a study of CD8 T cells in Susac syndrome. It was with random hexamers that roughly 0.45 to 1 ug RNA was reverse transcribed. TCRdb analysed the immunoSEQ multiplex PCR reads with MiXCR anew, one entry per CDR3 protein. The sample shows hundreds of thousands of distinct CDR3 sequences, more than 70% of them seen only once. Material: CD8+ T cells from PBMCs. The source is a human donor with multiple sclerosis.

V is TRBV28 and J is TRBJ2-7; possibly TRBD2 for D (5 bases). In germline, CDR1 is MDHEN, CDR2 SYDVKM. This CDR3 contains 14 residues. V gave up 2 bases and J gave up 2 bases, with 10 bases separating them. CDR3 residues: CASSLRWRTYEQYF. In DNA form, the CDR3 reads TGTGCCAGCAGTTTACGGTGGAGGACCTACGAGCAGTACTTC.

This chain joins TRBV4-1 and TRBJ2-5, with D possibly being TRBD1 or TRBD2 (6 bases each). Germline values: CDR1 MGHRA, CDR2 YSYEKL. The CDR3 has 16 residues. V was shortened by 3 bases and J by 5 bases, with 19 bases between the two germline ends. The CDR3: CASSHPLGGEEETQYF. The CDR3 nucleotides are TGCGCCAGCAGCCACCCTCTCGGGGGCGAAGAGGAGACCCAGTACTTC.

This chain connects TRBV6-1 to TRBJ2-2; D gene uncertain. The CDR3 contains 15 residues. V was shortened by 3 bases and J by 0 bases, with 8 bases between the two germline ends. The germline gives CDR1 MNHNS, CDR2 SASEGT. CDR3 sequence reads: CASSEAATNTGELFF. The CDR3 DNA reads TGTGCCAGCAGTGAGGCGGCTACGAACACCGGGGAGCTGTTTTTT.